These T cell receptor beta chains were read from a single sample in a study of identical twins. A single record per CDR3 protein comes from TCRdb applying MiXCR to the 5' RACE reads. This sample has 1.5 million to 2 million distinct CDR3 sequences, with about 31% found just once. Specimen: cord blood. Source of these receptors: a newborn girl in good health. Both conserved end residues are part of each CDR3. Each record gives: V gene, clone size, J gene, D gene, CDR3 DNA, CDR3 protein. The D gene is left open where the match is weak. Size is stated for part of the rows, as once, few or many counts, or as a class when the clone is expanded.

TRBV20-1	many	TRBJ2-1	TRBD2	TGCAGTGCTCAGCGGGGGAGCTCCTACAATGAGCAGTTCTTC	CSAQRGSSYNEQFF
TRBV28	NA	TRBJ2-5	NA	TGTGCCAGCAGTTTCGTAGGGGAAGAGACCCAGTACTTC	CASSFVGEETQYF
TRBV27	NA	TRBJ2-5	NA	TGTGCCAGCCTAGCGCGGGGACAAGAGACCCAGTACTTC	CASLARGQETQYF
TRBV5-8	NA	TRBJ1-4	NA	TGTGCCAGCAGCAAAGGGACGCCTACAACTAATGAAAAACTGTTTTTT	CASSKGTPTTNEKLFF
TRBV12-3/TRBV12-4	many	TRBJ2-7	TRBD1	TGTGCCAGCAGTACCGGACAGGGCCCTTTCTACGAGCAGTACTTC	CASSTGQGPFYEQYF
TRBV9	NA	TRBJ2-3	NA	TGTGCCAGCAGCGTAGCTAGCATCCCAGATACGCAGTATTTT	CASSVASIPDTQYF
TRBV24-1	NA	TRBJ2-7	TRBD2	TGTGCCACCAGTGACACCAATAGCGGGAGGACCTACGAGCAGTACTTC	CATSDTNSGRTYEQYF
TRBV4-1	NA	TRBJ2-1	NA	TGTGCCAGCAGCTTTAGTTCGTTGAATGAGCAGTTCTTC	CASSFSSLNEQFF
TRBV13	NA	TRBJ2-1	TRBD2	TGTGCCAGCAGAATTAGCGGGAGCTCCTACAATGAGCAGTTCTTC	CASRISGSSYNEQFF
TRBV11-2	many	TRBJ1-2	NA	TGTGCCAGCAGCTTAGGGACAGCCTACTATGGCTACACCTTC	CASSLGTAYYGYTF
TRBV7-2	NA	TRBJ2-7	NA	TGTGCCAGCAGCTTGCAGGGCCACCCCTACGAGCAGTACTTC	CASSLQGHPYEQYF
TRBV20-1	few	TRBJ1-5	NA	TGCAGTGCTAACCCCGGGAGGGTGTTAAGGGACAATCAGCCCCAGCATTTT	CSANPGRVLRDNQPQHF
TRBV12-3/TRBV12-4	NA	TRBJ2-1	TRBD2	TGTGCCAGCAGTTTAGAGGGGGGACTAGGCACGCGGCACAATGAGCAGTTCTTC	CASSLEGGLGTRHNEQFF
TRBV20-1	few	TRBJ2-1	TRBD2	TGCAGTGCTCCCGGACTAGCAGCCAATGAGCAGTTCTTC	CSAPGLAANEQFF
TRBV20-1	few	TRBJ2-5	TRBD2	TGCAGTGCTCTCATACCGGGGGGGCCCAAAGAGACCCAGTACTTC	CSALIPGGPKETQYF
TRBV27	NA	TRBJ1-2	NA	TGTGCCAGCAGTTCATCGGCGGGCTATGGCTACACCTTC	CASSSSAGYGYTF
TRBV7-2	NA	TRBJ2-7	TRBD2	TGTGCCAGCAGCTTAGTGGCTACTAGCGGGGTGGTGTACGAGCAGTACTTC	CASSLVATSGVVYEQYF
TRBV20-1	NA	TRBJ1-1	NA	TGCAGTGCTAGAGATATGGGGGACACTGAAGCTTTCTTT	CSARDMGDTEAFF
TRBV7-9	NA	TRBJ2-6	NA	TGTGCCAGCAGCTTAGTGGGGACACGGGACTCTGGGGCCAACGTCCTGACTTTC	CASSLVGTRDSGANVLTF
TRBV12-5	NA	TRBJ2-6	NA	TGTGCTAGTGGTTTGGTTCTCAGGGGAGGTGGGGCCAACGTCCTGACTTTC	CASGLVLRGGGANVLTF
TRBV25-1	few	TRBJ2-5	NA	TGTGCCAGCAGCATAAGCGGGGACAGAATTAAAGAGACCCAGTACTTC	CASSISGDRIKETQYF
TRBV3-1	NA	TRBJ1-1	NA	TGTGCCAGCAGCCAAGATCCGCAGGGGTCTGAAGCTTTCTTT	CASSQDPQGSEAFF
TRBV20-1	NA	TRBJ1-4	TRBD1	TGCAGTGCTAGAGATGCCCGACAGGGCACTGAAAAACTGTTTTTT	CSARDARQGTEKLFF
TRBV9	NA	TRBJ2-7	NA	TGTGCCAGCAGCGTAGGGACTCCCTACAATGAGCAGTACTTC	CASSVGTPYNEQYF
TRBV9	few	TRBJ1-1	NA	TGTGCCAGCAACCGCGGGGGGGCCCGAGAAGCTTTCTTT	CASNRGGAREAFF
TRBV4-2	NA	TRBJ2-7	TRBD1	TGTGCCAGCAGCCCCAAACCGGGACAGGCCTACGAGCAGTACTTC	CASSPKPGQAYEQYF
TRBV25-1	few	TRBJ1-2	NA	TGTGCCAGCAGTGAACCCCAGGGGACCTATGGCTACACCTTC	CASSEPQGTYGYTF
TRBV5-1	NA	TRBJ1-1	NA	TGCGCCAGCAGCTGGACCACAGCTTTGAACACTGAAGCTTTCTTT	CASSWTTALNTEAFF
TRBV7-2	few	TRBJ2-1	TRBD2	TGTGCCAGCAGTTATGGACTAGCGACCTACAATGAGCAGTTCTTC	CASSYGLATYNEQFF
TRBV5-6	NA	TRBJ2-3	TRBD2	TGTGCCAGCTGTCTAGCGGGGGCAGATACGCAGTATTTT	CASCLAGADTQYF
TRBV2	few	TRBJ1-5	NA	TGTGCCAGCAGTGGGCAGGGTGAGCAGCCCCAGCATTTT	CASSGQGEQPQHF
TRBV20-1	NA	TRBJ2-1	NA	TGCAGTGCTACAGGGGGCGCAAACGGGAGGGCCGATGAGCAGTTCTTC	CSATGGANGRADEQFF
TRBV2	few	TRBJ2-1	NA	TGTGCCAGAAGGGACGGTCCCAATGAGCAGTTCTTC	CARRDGPNEQFF
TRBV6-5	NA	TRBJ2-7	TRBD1	TGTGTCAGCAGCACGACAGGGCCCCACTACGAGCAGTACTTC	CVSSTTGPHYEQYF
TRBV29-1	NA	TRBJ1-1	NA	TGCAGCGCCACCGGGACAAGGTCTACCATGAACACTGAAGCTTTCTTT	CSATGTRSTMNTEAFF
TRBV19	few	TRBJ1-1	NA	TGTGCCAGTTGGGTGAACACTGAAGCTTTCTTT	CASWVNTEAFF
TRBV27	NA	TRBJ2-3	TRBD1	TGTGCCAGCAGTTTATCTAGGCGGACAGGGGACACAGATACGCAGTATTTT	CASSLSRRTGDTDTQYF
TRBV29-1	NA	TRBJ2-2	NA	TGCAGCGTTGGTCTGATGGGCAGGGGGGAGCTGTTTTTT	CSVGLMGRGELFF
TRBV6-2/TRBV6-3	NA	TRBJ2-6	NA	TGTGCCAGCAGCTCCATGGGGTCCGGGGCCAACGTCCTGACTTTC	CASSSMGSGANVLTF
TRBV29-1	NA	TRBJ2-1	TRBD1	TGCAGCGTCGCTAAAGGACAGGTTATGGATGAGCAGTTCTTC	CSVAKGQVMDEQFF
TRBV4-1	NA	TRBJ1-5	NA	TGCGCCAGCAGCCAGTGGACAAATAGCAATCAGCCCCAGCATTTT	CASSQWTNSNQPQHF
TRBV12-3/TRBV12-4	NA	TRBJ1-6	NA	TGTGCCAGCAGTTTATGGCCCCGGGCCTCCCTCTATAATTCACCCCTCCACTTT	CASSLWPRASLYNSPLHF
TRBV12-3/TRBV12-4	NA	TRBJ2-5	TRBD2	TGTGCCAGCGGAACCGGGACTAGCGGAAAAGAGACCCAGTACTTC	CASGTGTSGKETQYF
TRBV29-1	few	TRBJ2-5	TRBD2	TGCAGCGTTCGTTGGGAGGGGACCGAGTACTTC	CSVRWEGTEYF
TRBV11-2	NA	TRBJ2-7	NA	TGTGCCAGCAGCCACGCCCCGGCGTACGAGCAGTACTTC	CASSHAPAYEQYF
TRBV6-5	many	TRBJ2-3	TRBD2	TGTGCCAGCAGTTACTCCCGGACTAGCGGTAGCACAGATACGCAGTATTTT	CASSYSRTSGSTDTQYF
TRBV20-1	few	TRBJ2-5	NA	TGCAGTGCTAGAGAGGACAGAACGGGGACCCAGTACTTC	CSAREDRTGTQYF
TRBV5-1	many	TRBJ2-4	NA	TGCGCCAGCAGCTCGGATGGACTAGCCAAAAACATTCAGTACTTC	CASSSDGLAKNIQYF
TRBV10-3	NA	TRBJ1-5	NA	TGTGCCATCAGCCCCGGTGGGGGGTGGAATCAGCCCCAGCATTTT	CAISPGGGWNQPQHF
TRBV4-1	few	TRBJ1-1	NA	TGCGCCAGCAGCCAAGTAGATGGTACTGAAGCTTTCTTT	CASSQVDGTEAFF
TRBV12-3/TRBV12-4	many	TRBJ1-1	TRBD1	TGTGCCAGCAGCTTACAGGGGACCATGAACACTGAAGCTTTCTTT	CASSLQGTMNTEAFF
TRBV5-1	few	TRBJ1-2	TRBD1	TGCGCCAGCAGCTTGAGCGGACAGGGGGCGGATGGCTACACCTTC	CASSLSGQGADGYTF
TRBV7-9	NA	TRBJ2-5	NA	TGTGCCAGCAGCTTACCTGATACGACAGGTCAAGAGACCCAGTACTTC	CASSLPDTTGQETQYF
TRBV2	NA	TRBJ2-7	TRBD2	TGTGCCAGTAGACGGGGGGTCTTCTACGAGCAGTACTTC	CASRRGVFYEQYF